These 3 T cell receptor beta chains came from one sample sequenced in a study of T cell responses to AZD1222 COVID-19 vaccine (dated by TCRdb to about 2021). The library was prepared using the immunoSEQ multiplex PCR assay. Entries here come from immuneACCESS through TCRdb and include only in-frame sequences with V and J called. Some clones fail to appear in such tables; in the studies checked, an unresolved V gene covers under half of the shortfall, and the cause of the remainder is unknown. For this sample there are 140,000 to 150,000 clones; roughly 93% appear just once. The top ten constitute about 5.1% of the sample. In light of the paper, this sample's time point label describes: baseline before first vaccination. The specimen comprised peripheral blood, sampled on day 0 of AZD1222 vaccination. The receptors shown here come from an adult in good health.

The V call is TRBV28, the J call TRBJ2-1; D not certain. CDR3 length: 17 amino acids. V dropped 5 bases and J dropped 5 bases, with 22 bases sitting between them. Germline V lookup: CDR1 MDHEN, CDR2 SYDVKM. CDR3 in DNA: TGTGCCAGCAGTCTACACTCCGACAACCCCTTAAACAATGAGCAGTTCTTC. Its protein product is CASSLHSDNPLNNEQFF.

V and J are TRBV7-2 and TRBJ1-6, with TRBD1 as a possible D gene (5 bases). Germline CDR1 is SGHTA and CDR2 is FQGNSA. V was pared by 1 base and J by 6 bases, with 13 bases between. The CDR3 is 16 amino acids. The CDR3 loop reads CASSLVAGFINSPLHF. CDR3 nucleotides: TGTGCCAGCAGCTTAGTAGCAGGGTTTATTAATTCACCCCTCCACTTT.

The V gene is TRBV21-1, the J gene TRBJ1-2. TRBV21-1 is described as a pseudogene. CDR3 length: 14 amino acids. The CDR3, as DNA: TGTGCCAGCAGCAAAGGGTTGGCTAACTATGGCTACACCTTC. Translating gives CASSKGLANYGYTF.